This T cell receptor (beta chain) was profiled in a study of T cells in tuberculosis. For the study at large: Samples predate treatment or fall within its first 7 days. General observations from the study: Shorter CDR3-alpha in active tuberculosis partly drove smaller distances. Samples were chosen by availability of cryopreserved specimens.

CDR1 is SGHTS, CDR2 YDEGEE, per germline. V shed 0 bases and J shed 10 bases, with 13 bases lying between them. The CDR3 has 13 amino acids. As to time point: new active TB diagnosis, blood taken before or within 7 days of starting treatment. Unsorted cryopreserved PBMC were sequenced, averaging approximately 100,000 T cells per clinical donor. Profiled with immunoSEQ multiplex PCR; TCRdb holds only in-frame clones, not every one. Among under 40,000 clones listed, approximately 95% were seen once. This clone was found a few times. Its cognate antigen is unknown. The specimen was PBMCs, collected at tuberculosis diagnosis. The TCR comes from an adult with tuberculosis. The genes are TRBV5-8 and TRBJ1-1; possible D gene TRBD1, 5 bases. CDR3 bases: TGTGCCAGCAGCTTGGCCCGGGGGGACGGAGCTTTCTTT. Translated, it gives CASSLARGDGAFF.